The 8 T cell receptor beta chains in this list originate from one sample, sequenced in a study of blood T cell repertoires in COVID-19. Profiled with immunoSEQ multiplex PCR; TCRdb holds only in-frame clones, not every one. The sample includes 35,000 to 40,000 clones, around 85% of them seen just once. Sample: peripheral blood. All receptors come from a man aged 80 or over with active or convalescent COVID-19.

This chain links TRBV9 with TRBJ2-3; maybe TRBD1 (5 bases). The length of the CDR3 is 15 residues. Germline V gives CDR1 SGDLS, CDR2 YYNGEE. V was clipped by 2 bases and J by 3 bases, with 13 bases between them. The CDR3 spells CASSVGLGVTDTQYF. In nucleotides, the CDR3 is TGTGCCAGCAGCGTGGGGCTAGGGGTTACAGATACGCAGTATTTT.

In DNA, the CDR3 is TGCGCCAGCAGCCAAGATGCCAGGGGGGTTATGGGCTACACCTTC. It specifies CASSQDARGVMGYTF. V usage is TRBV4-1 and J usage is TRBJ1-2, with TRBD1 matching over 7 bases. This CDR3 comprises 15 residues. CDR1 is MGHRA and CDR2 is YSYEKL in the germline V gene. V lost 0 bases to trimming and J lost 8 bases; unmatched junction nucleotides: 9.

The V gene is TRBV12-5, the J gene TRBJ1-5, with TRBD1 matching over 9 bases. The trim removed 4 bases at V and 2 bases at J, leaving 3 bases unmatched. This CDR3 is built from 15 residues. From germline, CDR1 is LGHNT and CDR2 FRNRAP. CDR3: CASGSGQGGNQPQHF. CDR3 bases: TGTGCTAGTGGTTCGGGACAGGGAGGCAATCAGCCCCAGCATTTT.

In this sample, this clone turned up a few times. The rearrangement joins TRBV15 to TRBJ2-7; D remains ambiguous. Germline V gene sequence: CDR1 LNHNV, CDR2 YYDKDF (reference sequence). V dropped 0 bases and J dropped 0 bases, with 3 bases sitting between them. This CDR3 spans 13 amino acids. CDR3 nucleotides: TGTGCCACCAGCAGAGACTACTCCTACGAGCAGTACTTC. Translation gives CATSRDYSYEQYF.

The chain has TRBV30 and TRBJ2-5, with a weak D call TRBD2 (6 bases). This CDR3 has 15 amino acids. The germline gives CDR1 GTSNPN, CDR2 SVGIG (reference sequence). Trimming took 5 bases from V and 2 from J, leaving 18 bases between them. CDR3 amino acids: CAWDSEGIKQETQYF. DNA for the CDR3: TGTGCCTGGGACTCGGAGGGAATAAAACAAGAGACCCAGTACTTC. Together with reference TRBV30 and TRBJ2-5, the CDR3 gives the full variable domain: SQTIHQWPATLVQPVGSPLSLECTVEGTSNPNLYWYRQAAGRGLQLLFYSVGIGQISSEVPQNLSASRPQDRQFILSSKKLLLSDSGFYLCAWDSEGIKQETQYFGPGTRLLVL.

The chain links TRBV21-1 to TRBJ1-4; the tabulated D call, TRBD1, remains unverified against the DNA. TRBV21-1 is a recognized pseudogene. The CDR3 has 17 amino acids. The CDR3 bases are TGTGCCAGCAGCAAAGCGACAGGGAGAGCAACTAATGAAAAACTGTTTTTT. Amino acid sequence: CASSKATGRATNEKLFF.

The chain combines TRBV3-1 (or the pseudogene TRBV3-2) with TRBJ1-6, with TRBD1 matching over 9 bases. V gave up 6 bases and J gave up 7 bases; unmatched junction bases: 10. CDR3 size: 16 residues. Germline V gene sequence: CDR1 LGHDT, CDR2 YNNKEL (reference sequence). This CDR3 reads CASSQGRGTGNSPLHF. The CDR3 DNA is TGTGCCAGCAGTCAGGGGAGAGGGACAGGGAATTCACCCCTCCACTTT.

The chain's CDR3 is CASKRGSYNSPLHF. The DNA of the CDR3 is TGTGCCAGCAAACGGGGCTCCTATAATTCACCCCTCCACTTT. The rearrangement uses TRBV2 and TRBJ1-6; D gene unclear. Deletions cut 7 bases from V and 0 bases from J, with 7 bases between. This CDR3 is 14 amino acids long. Germline V gene lookup returns CDR1 SNHLY and CDR2 FYNNEI. The whole variable domain, filled in from reference TRBV2 and TRBJ1-6, reads EPEVTQTPSHQVTQMGQEVILRCVPISNHLYFYWYRQILGQKVEFLVSFYNNEISEKSEIFDDQFSVERPDGSNFTLKIRSTKLEDSAMYFCASKRGSYNSPLHFGNGTRLTVT.